Listed below are T cell receptor beta chains from one sample, sequenced in a study of control samples from healthy donors and cancer patients. The assay was immunoSEQ multiplex PCR, and TCRdb's table has in-frame clones only and misses some. This table has 150,000 or so clones, about 90% appearing once. Sequenced sample: blood. The receptors were gathered from a woman in her twenties or thirties in good health. Each CDR3 is given with its conserved first and last residue. D genes are given only for firm matches. The size of a clone is reported for some rows only, either as once, few or many, or as a class for expanded clones.

len	v_gene	j_gene	abundance	d_gene	CDR3aa	CDR3nt
14	TRBV5-1	TRBJ2-4	.	TRBD2	CASSSTSGGDIQYF	TGCGCCAGCAGCTCCACTAGCGGGGGTGACATTCAGTACTTC
13	TRBV18	TRBJ1-4	.	.	CASSWGSGEKLFF	TGTGCCAGCTCATGGGGATCGGGAGAAAAACTGTTTTTT
15	TRBV4-1	TRBJ2-7	.	.	CASSPRDITPYEQYF	TGCGCCAGCAGCCCCAGGGACATTACCCCCTACGAGCAGTACTTC
14	TRBV25-1	TRBJ2-2	.	.	CASSEVGDWGELFF	TGTGCCAGCAGTGAAGTAGGAGATTGGGGGGAGCTGTTTTTT
12	TRBV29-1	TRBJ1-1	.	.	CSYSFSDTEAFF	TGCAGCTACTCCTTCTCGGACACTGAAGCTTTCTTT
14	TRBV10-1	TRBJ2-2	few	.	CASSESGGGRELFF	TGCGCCAGCAGTGAGTCGGGGGGGGGCCGGGAGCTGTTTTTT
16	TRBV7-9	TRBJ1-5	.	.	CASSFGQGYSNQPQHF	TGTGCCAGCAGCTTTGGGCAGGGGTATAGCAATCAGCCCCAGCATTTT
13	TRBV18	TRBJ2-5	.	.	CASSPNAKETQYF	TGTGCCAGCTCACCTAATGCCAAAGAGACCCAGTACTTC
17	TRBV2	TRBJ1-5	.	.	CASSEWGGAISNQPQHF	TGTGCCAGCAGTGAATGGGGGGGGGCGATTAGCAATCAGCCCCAGCATTTT
15	TRBV28	TRBJ2-3	.	TRBD2	CASRGLAGITDTQYF	TGTGCCAGCAGGGGACTAGCGGGAATCACAGATACGCAGTATTTT